Following are 12 T cell receptor beta chains from one sample sequenced in a study of T cell repertoires in cytomegalovirus infection. No antigens are known for them. TCRdb recomputed calls from the reads with MiXCR, one row per CDR3 protein. Among tens of thousands of distinct CDR3 sequences listed, roughly 37% were seen once. This specimen consisted of CD8+ T cells from cultured PBMCs, obtained from culture after CMV antigen stimulation. These receptors came from a human donor in good health (CMV status not recorded). Some clones in this sample may be carry-over from other donors' samples.

In its sample, this clonotype was seen many times. V and J are TRBV5-5 and TRBJ1-1; possibly TRBD1 for D (6 bases). With 3 bases removed from V and 3 bases from J, the gap between germline ends came to 12 bases. The CDR3 extends over 14 amino acids. The germline V gene has CDR1 SGHKS and CDR2 YYEKEE (reference sequence). CDR3 nucleotide sequence: TGTGCCAGCAGCTGGCGGCAGGGGTACACTGAAGCTTTCTTT. Its protein is CASSWRQGYTEAFF.

This clonotype was counted a few times. This sequence joins TRBV5-5 and TRBJ2-3; D may correspond to TRBD1 or TRBD2 (5 bases each). Germline V gene sequence: CDR1 SGHKS, CDR2 YYEKEE (reference sequence). The ends were cut back, 1 base at V and 2 bases at J, with 17 bases in the middle. The CDR3 consists of 17 residues. The CDR3 reads CASSLPSARESTDTQYF. The DNA for the CDR3 is TGTGCCAGCAGCTTGCCTTCCGCCAGGGAGTCCACAGATACGCAGTATTTT.

There are a few counts of this clonotype. V gene TRBV7-9 combines with J gene TRBJ2-6; maybe TRBD1 (6 bases). Per the germline V gene, CDR1 is SEHNR and CDR2 is FQNEAQ (reference sequence). The V and J ends lost 5 bases and 2 bases respectively, with 10 bases between them. This CDR3 is built from 15 residues. This CDR3 reads CASSIYRAGANVLTF. CDR3 DNA sequence: TGTGCCAGCAGCATATACAGGGCTGGGGCCAACGTCCTGACTTTC.

The chain employs TRBV4-3 and TRBJ1-6, with a weak D call TRBD1 (6 bases). Germline CDR1 reads LGHNA; CDR2 reads YSLEER. CDR3 length: 16 amino acids. Trimming took 6 bases from V and 5 from J, leaving 17 bases between them. In DNA form, the CDR3 reads TGCGCCAGCAGATCTCCCCGGGACACAGATAATTCACCCCTCCACTTT. Translating gives CASRSPRDTDNSPLHF.

This clonotype was observed a single time. The chain is built from TRBV6-1 and TRBJ1-2; 9 positions agree with TRBD1. Germline-derived CDR1 and CDR2 are MNHNS and SASEGT. This CDR3 is 15 amino acids long. Losses at the gene ends were 0 bases for V and 10 bases for J; bases not matched to a gene: 9. CDR3 bases: TGTGCCAGCAGTGAAGCGGCGGGACAGGGTCTCTACTACACCTTC. As protein: CASSEAAGQGLYYTF.

V is TRBV6-2 or TRBV6-3 and J is TRBJ1-5; D is undetermined. Germline V gene data show CDR1 as MNHEY and CDR2 as SVGEGT. The V and J ends lost 4 bases and 0 bases respectively, with 7 bases between them. The CDR3 runs to 14 residues. CDR3 residues: CASSFGISNQPQHF. The CDR3 DNA reads TGTGCCAGCAGTTTCGGGATTAGCAATCAGCCCCAGCATTTT.

This clonotype was seen a few times. This chain joins TRBV19 and TRBJ2-7, with 8 bases fitting TRBD1. CDR1 is LNHDA and CDR2 is SQIVND in the germline V gene (reference sequence). The CDR3 length is 13 residues. The junction had 3 bases not matched to a gene; V was cut back by 5 bases and J by 3 bases. The CDR3 nucleotides are TGTGCCAGTAGTCGGGACAGGAACTACGAGCAGTACTTC. This translates into CASSRDRNYEQYF.

This clonotype has a handful of counts. The V gene is TRBV28, the J gene TRBJ2-7; 9 positions match TRBD2. The junction had 9 bases not matched to a gene; V was cut back by 6 bases and J by 3 bases. Germline CDR1 is MDHEN and CDR2 is SYDVKM. The CDR3 sequence is 15 residues long. CDR3 DNA: TGTGCCAGCAGACCTTCTAGCGGGGTTGTCTACGAGCAGTACTTC. This encodes CASRPSSGVVYEQYF.

This clonotype turned up a few times. The gene calls are TRBV11-3 and TRBJ2-3; TRBD1 aligns across 9 bases. The CDR3 is made up of 16 amino acids. Per germline, CDR1 SGHNT and CDR2 YENEEA. With 4 bases clipped from V and 2 bases from J, the junction kept 7 bases outside the gene matches. Written as DNA, the CDR3 is TGTGCCAGCAGCTCGACCGGGACAGGGCTCACAGATACGCAGTATTTT. It yields the protein CASSSTGTGLTDTQYF.

This rearrangement joins TRBV7-8 to TRBJ1-5; D gene uncertain. CDR3 length: 13 residues. Looked up from germline, CDR1 is SGHVS and CDR2 is FQNEAQ. Trimming shortened V by 3 bases and J by 5 bases, and 8 bases separated the two germline ends. The CDR3: CASSFGRDQPQHF. The CDR3 DNA follows: TGTGCCAGCAGCTTCGGACGGGATCAGCCCCAGCATTTT.

This clonotype has just a few counts. This sequence joins TRBV28 and TRBJ2-3, with a tentative D call TRBD1 (6 bases). Trimming removed 10 bases at V and 0 bases at J, with 23 bases between. The CDR3 is 17 residues long. CDR1 MDHEN and CDR2 SYDVKM come from the germline V gene. The CDR3 sequence is CATLSFTGTPSTDTQYF. As DNA, the CDR3 is TGTGCCACCCTGTCATTTACCGGGACACCGAGCACAGATACGCAGTATTTT.

The chain joins TRBV9 to TRBJ1-2; 10 nucleotides line up with TRBD1. The CDR3 consists of 16 residues. Germline assignment: CDR1 SGDLS and CDR2 YYNGEE. J lost 2 bases, V lost 1 base, and 5 bases had no gene match. CDR3 loop: CASSVSGTGVNYGYTF. CDR3 sequence (DNA): TGTGCCAGCAGCGTATCCGGGACAGGGGTCAACTATGGCTACACCTTC. Full variable domain (missing parts from reference TRBV9 and TRBJ1-2): DSGVTQTPKHLITATGQRVTLRCSPRSGDLSVYWYQQSLDQGLQFLIQYYNGEERAKGNILERFSAQQFPDLHSELNLSSLELGDSALYFCASSVSGTGVNYGYTFGSGTRLTVV.